Following are 5 T cell receptor beta chains from one sample sequenced in a study of CD8 T cells in Susac syndrome. RNA, at 0.5 to 1 ug, was reverse transcribed with random hexamers. TCRdb ran MiXCR on the immunoSEQ multiplex PCR reads and lists one entry per CDR3 protein. The sample has around 71,000 distinct CDR3 sequences; around 96% are singletons. The material sequenced was CD4+ T cells from PBMCs. Source of these receptors: a human donor with multiple sclerosis.

This chain connects TRBV4-3 to TRBJ2-2, with TRBD1 identical over 8 bases. Trimming at V came to 4 bases and at J to 3 bases, leaving 7 bases not matched to a gene. From germline, CDR1 is LGHNA and CDR2 YSLEER. The CDR3 has 16 amino acids. The CDR3 nucleotides read TGCGCCAGCAGCCCGCAGGGGGCCGGGGACACCGGGGAGCTGTTTTTT. It specifies CASSPQGAGDTGELFF.

In this sample, this clonotype turned up once. The chain joins TRBV12-3 or TRBV12-4 to TRBJ1-2; D is ambiguous. V shed 5 bases and J shed 7 bases, with 14 bases lying between them. The CDR3 has 13 amino acids. The CDR3 DNA sequence: TGTGCCAGCAGTCGAAGGGATTTGGGTGGCTACACCTTC. It codes for CASSRRDLGGYTF.

This sequence joins TRBV27 and TRBJ2-5, with D unresolved. V was clipped by 6 bases and J by 9 bases, with 20 bases between them. The CDR3 is 14 residues long. Germline values: CDR1 MNHEY, CDR2 SMNVEV (reference sequence). As DNA, the CDR3 is TGTGCCAGCAGACCCGGGCTCCCAAATTGGGCCCAGTACTTC. It yields the protein CASRPGLPNWAQYF.

This clonotype was seen just once. The J gene is TRBJ2-6, the V gene TRBV6-1; D ambiguous. This CDR3 contains 18 residues. With 7 bases removed from V and 0 bases from J, the gap between germline ends came to 19 bases. Per the germline V gene, CDR1 is MNHNS and CDR2 is SASEGT. The CDR3 region is CASIHSWDFNSGANVLTF. DNA for the CDR3: TGTGCCAGCATCCACTCTTGGGATTTTAACTCTGGGGCCAACGTCCTGACTTTC.

This chain uses TRBV12-3 or TRBV12-4 with TRBJ2-1, with TRBD1 matching 7 bases. Losses at the gene ends were 3 bases for V and 15 bases for J; bases not matched to a gene: 8. The CDR3 is 12 residues long. CDR3 bases: TGTGCCAGCAGTTTCACCGGGACAGCTACGTTCTTC. Amino acids: CASSFTGTATFF.